These T cell receptor beta chains were read from a single sample in a study of T cell repertoires in cytomegalovirus infection. TCRdb analysed the reads with MiXCR anew, one entry per CDR3 protein. The repertoire holds 200,000 to 300,000 distinct CDR3 sequences, over 8% seen once, with around 15% in the top ten. Sequencing was done on a sample of PBMCs. The receptors were gathered from a human donor in good health (CMV status not recorded). Some clones in this sample may be carry-over from other donors' samples. CDR3s include the opening cysteine and the closing phenylalanine or tryptophan. D genes are given only for firm matches. Expanded clones get a size class; other rows say once, few or many, or leave the size out.

D gene	V gene	clone size	J gene	CDR3 protein	CDR3 DNA
NA	TRBV6-2/TRBV6-3	NA	TRBJ2-1	CASSYGGEYNEQFF	TGTGCCAGCAGTTACGGCGGGGAGTACAATGAGCAGTTCTTC
TRBD1	TRBV6-5	NA	TRBJ2-4	CASSYFRQGARGVEYF	TGTGCCAGCAGTTACTTTCGACAGGGGGCACGAGGAGTAGAGTACTTC
TRBD2	TRBV6-2/TRBV6-3	many	TRBJ2-7	CASTPTSGGEQYF	TGTGCCAGCACACCCACTAGCGGGGGCGAGCAGTACTTC
NA	TRBV28	few	TRBJ1-2	CASSLRGAGYTF	TGTGCCAGCAGTTTAAGAGGGGCCGGCTACACCTTC
TRBD1	TRBV12-3/TRBV12-4	many	TRBJ2-5	CASSRTGNIETQYF	TGTGCCAGCAGTCGGACAGGGAATATAGAGACCCAGTACTTC
TRBD2	TRBV6-5	NA	TRBJ2-7	CASSFGLAGGQPFSSYEQYF	TGTGCCAGCAGCTTCGGGCTAGCGGGAGGCCAGCCCTTCAGCTCCTACGAGCAGTACTTC
NA	TRBV10-3	many	TRBJ1-2	CAITRKGENYGYTF	TGTGCCATCACCCGGAAAGGGGAAAACTATGGCTACACCTTC
NA	TRBV27	many	TRBJ1-6	CAMKRAESSYNSPLHF	TGTGCCATGAAACGTGCCGAAAGCTCCTATAATTCACCCCTCCACTTT
NA	TRBV9	NA	TRBJ1-2	CASSDLRGAIGYTF	TGTGCCAGCAGCGATCTAAGGGGGGCTATCGGCTACACCTTC
NA	TRBV7-6	NA	TRBJ2-5	CARSPSVRQETLYF	TGTGCCAGAAGCCCATCGGTTAGACAAGAGACCCTGTACTTC
TRBD1	TRBV7-2	many	TRBJ1-2	CASSSGQGDLNGYTF	TGTGCCAGCAGCTCGGGACAGGGGGATCTCAATGGCTACACCTTC
TRBD1	TRBV28	many	TRBJ1-2	CASRPPGGYRGYTF	TGTGCCAGCAGACCCCCAGGGGGGTACCGTGGCTACACCTTC
TRBD2	TRBV10-2	NA	TRBJ2-1	CASRTSGLRLSNEQFF	TGCGCCAGTCGGACTAGCGGGCTTCGCTTGTCGAATGAGCAGTTCTTC
NA	TRBV4-1	NA	TRBJ1-2	CASSQDRQTNYGYTF	TGCGCCAGCAGCCAAGATCGACAGACTAACTATGGCTACACCTTC
NA	TRBV7-2	few	TRBJ2-3	CASSPRGGFKDTQYF	TGTGCCAGCAGCCCCCGTGGGGGGTTCAAAGATACGCAGTATTTT
TRBD1	TRBV7-8	many	TRBJ2-1	CASSLIRGGQGANNEQFF	TGTGCCAGCAGCTTAATTAGGGGGGGACAGGGGGCCAACAATGAGCAGTTCTTC